Sequencing of this TCR beta chain was carried out in a study of T cell responses to AZD1222 COVID-19 vaccine. In the study overall: Pooling covered second doses at about 4 or about 12 weeks.

V was cut by 2 bases and J by 5 bases, with 9 bases left in between. CDR1 is KGHSY and CDR2 is FQNENV in the germline V gene. The CDR3 runs 13 residues. Findings of the study overall: The study found vaccine-associated CD4 TCRs spanning spike, dominant at 160-218 and 743-854. The number of AZD1222 recipients seropositive at baseline was only 5 to 7. A mostly white British donor set with more females was recruited, and clonal diversity was possibly underestimated.

TCRdb's copy holds only in-frame clones and misses some; the assay was immunoSEQ multiplex PCR. The table lists 55,000 to 80,000 clones, roughly 84% of them singletons. As for this clone: Its antigen is unidentified.

The receptor's source is an adult in good health. The sample consisted of peripheral blood, taken on day 0 of AZD1222 vaccination. V usage is TRBV16 and J usage is TRBJ1-2; no firm D call. CDR3 DNA sequence: TGTGCCAGCAGCCAAGGGCCGACGTATGGCTACACCTTC. Encoded protein: CASSQGPTYGYTF.